What follows describes a single TCR beta chain. Its cognate antigen is unknown. Time point indicated: week 11, during vaccination. Each dose of the vaccine consisted of 300 ug of mutant IDH1 20-mer peptide, with topical imiquimod. Here immunoSEQ multiplex PCR was the method, and the copy in TCRdb shows in-frame clones only, minus some. The table includes some 30,000 clones, 90% detected once. The CDR3 loop spans 14 amino acids. Trimming at V came to 0 bases and at J to 2 bases, leaving 1 base not matched to a gene. The germline CDR1 and CDR2 sequences are MNHEY and SVGAGI. This record comes from a study of a mutant IDH1 vaccine in newly diagnosed glioma. As for the study in general: Across weeks 1, 3, 5, 7, 11, 15, 19 and 23, patients received a vaccination each time, eight in all. Once 4-6 weeks had passed after radiotherapy alone, vaccination started, or it started with temozolomide cycles. The earlier regimen, radiotherapy, temozolomide, or both, was most often both.

Study-level results: Pseudoprogression seemed unlinked to shifts in top peripheral T cell clonotypes.

The V and J genes are TRBV6-5 and TRBJ2-7; TRBD1 agrees at 7 bases. The clonotype was recovered from a man younger than 30 with glioma. The specimen comprised PBMCs, sampled from a glioma patient whose treatment included an IDH1 peptide vaccine. The CDR3 sequence is CASSYSRGTYEQYF. The CDR3 bases are TGTGCCAGCAGTTACTCCAGGGGGACCTACGAGCAGTACTTC.